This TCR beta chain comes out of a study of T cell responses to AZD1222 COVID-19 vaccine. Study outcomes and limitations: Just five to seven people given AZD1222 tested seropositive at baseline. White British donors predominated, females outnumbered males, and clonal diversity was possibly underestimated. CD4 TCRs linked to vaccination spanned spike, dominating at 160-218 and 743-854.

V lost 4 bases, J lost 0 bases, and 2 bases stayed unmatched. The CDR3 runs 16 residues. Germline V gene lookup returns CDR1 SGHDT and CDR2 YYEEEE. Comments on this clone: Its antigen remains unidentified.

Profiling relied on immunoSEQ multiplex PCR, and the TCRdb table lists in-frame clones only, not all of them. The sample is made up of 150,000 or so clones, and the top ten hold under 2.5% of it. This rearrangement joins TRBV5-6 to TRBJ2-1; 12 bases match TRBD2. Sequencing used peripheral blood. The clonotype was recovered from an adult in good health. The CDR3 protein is CASSPLAGGSYNEQFF. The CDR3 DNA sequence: TGTGCCAGCAGCCCACTAGCGGGGGGCTCCTACAATGAGCAGTTCTTC.